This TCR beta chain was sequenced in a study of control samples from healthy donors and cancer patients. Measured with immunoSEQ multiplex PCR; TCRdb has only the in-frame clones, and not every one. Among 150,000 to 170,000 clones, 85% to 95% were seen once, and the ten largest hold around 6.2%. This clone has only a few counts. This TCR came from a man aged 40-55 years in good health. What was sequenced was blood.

The CDR3 reads CASSQERGSGTRWDEQFF. As DNA, the CDR3 is TGTGCCAGCAGCCAAGAGAGGGGATCCGGGACTAGATGGGATGAGCAGTTCTTC. The rearrangement joins TRBV4-2 to TRBJ2-1, with 8 bases aligning to TRBD2. CDR1 LGHNA and CDR2 YNFKEQ come from the germline V gene. The CDR3 runs to 18 residues. With V trimmed by 0 bases and J by 8 bases, 15 bases remained unmatched.